This T cell receptor (beta chain) appears in the sequencing data of a study of T-cell reconstitution after alpha-beta-depleted transplantation in children. Points from the study as a whole: Hyperexpanded clones declined; after one year, newly produced T cells mostly supplied diversity. Surviving recipient cells, namely T cells and thymic progenitors, were the source of high day-60 TCRbeta diversity in some patients. At around two months after transplant, the alpha-beta T cells were reportedly derived from several hundred expanded clones that came from non-depleted graft cells.

Preparation of the TCRbeta library involved a method that used unique molecular identifiers. TCRdb called the PCR reads again in MiXCR, with one record for every CDR3 protein. The data hold about 610,000 distinct CDR3 sequences, with roughly 30% observed a single time. Comment on this clonotype: The antigen is not known.

V shed 4 bases and J shed 5 bases, with 16 bases lying between them. This CDR3 has 16 amino acids. From germline, CDR1 is KGHDR and CDR2 SFDVKD. The specimen comprised PBMCs, sampled before TCRalphabeta/CD19-depleted stem cell transplant. This sequence joins TRBV24-1 and TRBJ2-2; tentative D call: TRBD1 (6 bases). The sequence was obtained from a boy under two years old with Wiskott-Aldrich syndrome, due to receive a stem cell transplant. This CDR3 is CATSEDSGAYTGELFF. As DNA, the CDR3 is TGTGCCACCAGTGAGGACAGTGGGGCTTATACCGGGGAGCTGTTTTTT.